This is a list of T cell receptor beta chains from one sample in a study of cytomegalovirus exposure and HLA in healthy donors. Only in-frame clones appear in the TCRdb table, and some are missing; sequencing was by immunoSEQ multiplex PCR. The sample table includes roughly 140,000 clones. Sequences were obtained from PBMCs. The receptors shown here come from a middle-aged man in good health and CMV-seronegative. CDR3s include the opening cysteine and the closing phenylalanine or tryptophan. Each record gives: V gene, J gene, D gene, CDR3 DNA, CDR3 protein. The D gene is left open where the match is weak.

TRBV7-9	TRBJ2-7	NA	TGTGCCAGCAGTTTTAGTCCGGGCTACGAGCAGTACTTC	CASSFSPGYEQYF
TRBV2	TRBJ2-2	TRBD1	TGTGCCAGCGCCAGTGACAGGGGCTACACCGGGGAGCTGTTTTTT	CASASDRGYTGELFF
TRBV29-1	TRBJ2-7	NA	TGCAGCGTCTCAAAGGAGGGTTCTAAATACGAGCAGTACTTC	CSVSKEGSKYEQYF
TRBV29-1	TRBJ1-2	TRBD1	TGCAGCGTGGGACTCACCTCCGGGACAGGGGCGAGGAGCTATGGCTACACCTTC	CSVGLTSGTGARSYGYTF
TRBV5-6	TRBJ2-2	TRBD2	TGTGCCAGCAGCTTACTAGCGGTGAGCTGGAGAAGAGGGGAGCTGTTTTTT	CASSLLAVSWRRGELFF
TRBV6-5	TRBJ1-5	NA	TGTGCCAGCAGTTACGGTCAGTATCAGCCCCAGCATTTT	CASSYGQYQPQHF
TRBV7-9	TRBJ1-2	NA	TGTGCCAGCAGCTTAGGGGCGCGAGGCTACACCTTC	CASSLGARGYTF
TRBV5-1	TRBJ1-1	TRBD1	TGCGCCAGCAGCTTTACCTTATTTTACGGGACAGGGGTTTCGAACACTGAAGCTTTCTTT	CASSFTLFYGTGVSNTEAFF
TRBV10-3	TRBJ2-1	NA	TGTGCCATCAGGGAGGGGGGGACTAAGTCTAATGAGCAGTTCTTC	CAIREGGTKSNEQFF
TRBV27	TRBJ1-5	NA	TGTGCCAGCAGTCGGATTCGGGGTCAGCCCCAGCATTTT	CASSRIRGQPQHF
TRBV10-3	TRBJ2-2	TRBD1	TGTGCCATCAGTGAAGTGGGACAGGGGAACACCGGGGAGCTGTTTTTT	CAISEVGQGNTGELFF
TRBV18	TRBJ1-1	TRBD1	TGTGCCAGCTCACCACCGACAGGGGCGGACACTGAAGCTTTCTTT	CASSPPTGADTEAFF
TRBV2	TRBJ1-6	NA	TGTGCCAGCAGTGGGGACACAGGCCTCTATAATTCACCCCTCCACTTT	CASSGDTGLYNSPLHF
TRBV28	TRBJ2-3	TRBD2	TGTGCCAGCAGCCCGTTATTCCTAGCGGGGGAGTCCATAGATACGCAGTATTTT	CASSPLFLAGESIDTQYF
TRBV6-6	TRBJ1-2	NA	TGTGCCAGCAGTTTTGACAGGAGCTATGGCTACACCTTC	CASSFDRSYGYTF
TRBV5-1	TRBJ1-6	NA	TGCGCCAGCAGCTCCAGGGCCGATAATTCACCCCTCCACTTT	CASSSRADNSPLHF
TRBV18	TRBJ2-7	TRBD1	TGTGCCAGCTCGCCTAAACAGGGGGCGAGTGAGCAGTACTTC	CASSPKQGASEQYF
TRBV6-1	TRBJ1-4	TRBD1	TGTGCCAGCAGTGGTCAACAGGGGGCCTATGAAAAACTGTTTTTT	CASSGQQGAYEKLFF
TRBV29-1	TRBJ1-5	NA	TGCAGCGTTGGAGTTAGCAGCAATCAGCCCCAGCATTTT	CSVGVSSNQPQHF
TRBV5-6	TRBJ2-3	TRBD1	TGTGCCAGCAGCTTGACAGGGGTAGGAGGAGATACGCAGTATTTT	CASSLTGVGGDTQYF
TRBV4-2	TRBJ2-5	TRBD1	TGTGCCAGCAGCCAAGGGACAGGGTGGGGGACCCAGTACTTC	CASSQGTGWGTQYF
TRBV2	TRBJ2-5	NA	TGTGCCAGCAGCGAAGAGACCCAGTACTTC	CASSEETQYF
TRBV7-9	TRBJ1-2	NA	TGTGCCAGCAGCTTAGAAGGGGCGATCGGCTACACCTTC	CASSLEGAIGYTF
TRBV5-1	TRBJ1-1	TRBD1	TGCGCCAGCAGCCGGGACAGGGTAACTGAAGCTTTCTTT	CASSRDRVTEAFF
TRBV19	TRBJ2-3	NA	TGTGCCAGTAGTCCGCAGGGTGGGCCAGATACGCAGTATTTT	CASSPQGGPDTQYF
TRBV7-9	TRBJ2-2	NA	TGTGCCAGCAGCCCCGGGAAAGGGGGCACCGGGGAGCTGTTTTTT	CASSPGKGGTGELFF
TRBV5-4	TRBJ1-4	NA	TGTGCCAGCAGCTTGGAAGGGAGAGAAAAACTGTTTTTT	CASSLEGREKLFF
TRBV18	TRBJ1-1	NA	TGTGCCAGCTCACCACCATTGCGCGCGACAGGGAACACTGAAGCTTTCTTT	CASSPPLRATGNTEAFF
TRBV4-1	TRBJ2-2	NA	TGCGCCAGCAGCCAAGATCAGGGCTCCGGGGAGCTGTTTTTT	CASSQDQGSGELFF
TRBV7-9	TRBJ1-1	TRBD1	TGTGCCAGCAGCTTGTCTGGGACAGGGGGTACTGAAGCTTTCTTT	CASSLSGTGGTEAFF
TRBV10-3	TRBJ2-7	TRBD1	TGTGCCATCAGTGAGACCTTAACAGGGGGTACTACCTACGAGCAGTACTTC	CAISETLTGGTTYEQYF
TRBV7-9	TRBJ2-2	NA	TGTGCCAGCAGGGGCGCGAACACCGGGGAGCTGTTTTTT	CASRGANTGELFF
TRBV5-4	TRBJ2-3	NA	TGTGCCAGCAGCGTCGATCAGGGGGGAACAGATACGCAGTATTTT	CASSVDQGGTDTQYF
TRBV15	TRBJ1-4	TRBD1	TGTGCCACCAGCGGAGGGGACAGCGAAGTCGAAAAACTGTTTTTT	CATSGGDSEVEKLFF
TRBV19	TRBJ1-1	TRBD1	TGTGCCAGTAGGACCGGGACAGGGGGGAACACTGAAGCTTTCTTT	CASRTGTGGNTEAFF
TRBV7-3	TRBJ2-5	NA	TGTGCCAGCAGCTTCGGGTTCCAAGAGACCCAGTACTTC	CASSFGFQETQYF
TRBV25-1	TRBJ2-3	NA	TGTGCCAGCAGTGTTAGGGGCAGGGTTACAGATACGCAGTATTTT	CASSVRGRVTDTQYF
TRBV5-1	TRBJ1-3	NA	TGCGCCAGCAGCTGGGGGGACTTCTCTGGAAACACCATATATTTT	CASSWGDFSGNTIYF
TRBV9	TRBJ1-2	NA	TGTGCCAGCAGCCCGGCGACGGGAACTAACTATGGCTACACCTTC	CASSPATGTNYGYTF
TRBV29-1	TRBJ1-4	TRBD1	TGCAGCGTCGGACAGGGAGTAAAACTGTTTTTT	CSVGQGVKLFF
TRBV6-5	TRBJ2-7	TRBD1	TGTGCCAGCAGTTCTCCGGGACAGGGGTACGAGCAGTACTTC	CASSSPGQGYEQYF
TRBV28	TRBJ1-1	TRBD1	TGTGCCAGCAGTTTATTAACGTACAGGGGGCAATCCACTGAAGCTTTCTTT	CASSLLTYRGQSTEAFF
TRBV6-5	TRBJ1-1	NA	TGTGCCAGCAGTCCGTCCACAGGGATTGCCACTGAAGCTTTCTTT	CASSPSTGIATEAFF